This TCR beta chain derives from a study of radiotherapy plus CTLA-4 blockade in lung cancer. Looking at the study overall: Disease control was achieved by over 25% of patients, and objective responses by about 19%. Whole-study findings and limits: Early blood T cell clone dynamics reportedly forecast response best, with interferon-beta. Expansion in blood of tumor-derived TCR clones was seen after radiotherapy plus ipilimumab.

The CDR3 contains 14 residues. J lost 7 bases, V lost 4 bases, and 4 bases had no gene match. CDR1 and CDR2 from the germline V gene are MDHEN and SYDVKM. Data came from immunoSEQ multiplex PCR; TCRdb stores just in-frame clones and leaves some out. The table has more than 75,000 clones, roughly 80% seen once. Of note for this clone: The antigen remains undetermined.

This chain uses TRBV28 with TRBJ1-5, with TRBD1 identical over 10 bases. The receptor was isolated from a human donor with non-small cell lung cancer that progressed on radiotherapy plus ipilimumab. The sample was peripheral blood, taken from a patient treated with radiotherapy plus ipilimumab. This CDR3 reads CASSSTGGGQPQHF. Here the CDR3 DNA reads TGTGCCAGCAGTTCGACAGGGGGCGGCCAGCCCCAGCATTTT.